A selection of T cell receptor beta chains follows, all from one sample in a study of blood T cell repertoires in COVID-19. Method: immunoSEQ multiplex PCR; TCRdb's copy keeps in-frame clones and lacks some. The sample includes approximately 60,000 clones, around four fifths of them seen just once. The sequencing sample was made of peripheral blood. These receptors were collected from a human donor in a cohort sampled during active COVID-19. CDR3s include the opening cysteine and the closing phenylalanine or tryptophan. A D gene is named only where the DNA matches it firmly. Clone size is shown for a subset of rows, as once, few, many or a class of expanded clone.

clone_size	d_call	v_call	j_call	cdr3_nt	cdr3_aa
once	.	TRBV21-1	TRBJ1-1	TGTGCCAGCAGCAACAAAGGGTTGACAGGGGGCAAGGAGAGGACTGAAGCTTTCTTT	CASSNKGLTGGKERTEAFF
few	.	TRBV7-8	TRBJ2-1	TGTGCCAGCAGCTTAGCGCTGATAGTGTCACCCAATAAGAGGTACGAGCAGTTCTTC	CASSLALIVSPNKRYEQFF
.	TRBD2	TRBV5-1	TRBJ2-2	TGCGCCAGCAGCTTGTCGGGACTAACTACCGGGGAGCTGTTTTTT	CASSLSGLTTGELFF
.	TRBD2	TRBV11-2	TRBJ2-3	TGTGCCAGCAGCTTCGGACTAGCGGGTAGCACAGATACGCAGTATTTT	CASSFGLAGSTDTQYF
.	.	TRBV9	TRBJ1-6	TGTGCCAGCAGCGAACATCCGGGACACCCGAGCTCCTATAATTCACCCCTCCACTTT	CASSEHPGHPSSYNSPLHF
.	TRBD2	TRBV11-3	TRBJ2-3	TGTGCCAGCAGCTTAGGTCTGACTAGCGCCCTCGCCACGCAGTATTTT	CASSLGLTSALATQYF
once	.	TRBV5-1	TRBJ2-3	TGCGCCAGCAGCTTGGAAGTGGGGCAGGGAACAGATACGCAGTATTTT	CASSLEVGQGTDTQYF
.	.	TRBV2	TRBJ2-5	TGTGCCAGCAGTAGGGACGGAGGGGAGACCCAGTACTTC	CASSRDGGETQYF
.	TRBD2	TRBV19	TRBJ2-7	TGTGCCAGTAGTACGCTTAGCGGGAACTCCTACGAGCAGTACTTC	CASSTLSGNSYEQYF
.	.	TRBV27	TRBJ2-1	TGTGCCAGCAGTCCAACCCCCCCGGGACACTACAATGAGCAGTTCTTC	CASSPTPPGHYNEQFF
.	TRBD1	TRBV19	TRBJ2-3	TGTGCCTCCCGGGACAGGGGGCGAAGCACAGATACGCAGTATTTT	CASRDRGRSTDTQYF
.	TRBD1	TRBV18	TRBJ1-2	TGTGCCAGCTCAGCCGGGACAGGTGACTTCTATGGCTACACCTTC	CASSAGTGDFYGYTF
.	.	TRBV4-1	TRBJ2-3	TGCGCCAGCACCTCAGCGGCTGGCACAGATACGCAGTATTTT	CASTSAAGTDTQYF
few	.	TRBV10-3	TRBJ1-1	TGTGCCATCAGTGAGTCGACTGGCACTGAAGCTTTCTTT	CAISESTGTEAFF
.	.	TRBV6-6	TRBJ2-3	TGTGCCAGCAGTTACGGGGCGTCAGCAAGCACAGATACGCAGTATTTT	CASSYGASASTDTQYF
.	.	TRBV29-1	TRBJ1-1	TGCAGCGCAAAGACAGAGACTCCTGAAGCTTTCTTT	CSAKTETPEAFF
.	TRBD2	TRBV6-5	TRBJ2-7	TGTGCCAGCAGCGCGACTAGCGGCGCCTCCTACGAGCAGTACTTC	CASSATSGASYEQYF
once	TRBD2	TRBV9	TRBJ2-1	TGTGCCAGCGGGGAGGCTAGCGGCCAGCAGTTCTTC	CASGEASGQQFF
.	TRBD2	TRBV24-1	TRBJ2-1	TGTGCCACCAGTGACCCCACTTCGGGAGGAGGCTATGAGCAGTTCTTC	CATSDPTSGGGYEQFF
once	.	TRBV7-7	TRBJ1-2	TGTGCTAGCCACCGTTTTTCTAGGGGGTTCAGCAGCTATGGCTACACCTTC	CASHRFSRGFSSYGYTF
.	TRBD2	TRBV28	TRBJ2-1	TGTGCCAGCAGACTAGGACTAGCGGATTACAATGAGCAGTTCTTC	CASRLGLADYNEQFF
.	.	TRBV27	TRBJ1-3	TGTGCCAGCAGTTTAGTAGGCAGGGCTGGAAACACCATATATTTT	CASSLVGRAGNTIYF
.	.	TRBV9	TRBJ1-2	TGTGCCAGCAGCTCACCCCCGATCCCTGGAGACACCTTC	CASSSPPIPGDTF
.	.	TRBV4-2	TRBJ2-3	TGTGCCAGCAGCCAAGCCCGAGCGGGTCACACAGATACGCAGTATTTT	CASSQARAGHTDTQYF
.	TRBD1	TRBV11-2	TRBJ2-2	TGTGCCAGCAGCTATACCCGGGACAGGGGTGCCGGGGAGCTGTTTTTT	CASSYTRDRGAGELFF
.	.	TRBV7-6	TRBJ2-5	TGTGCCAGCAGCTCTCCTAGCGAGGGGGAGACCCAGTACTTC	CASSSPSEGETQYF
.	.	TRBV7-6	TRBJ2-2	TGTGCCAGCAGCTTAAAATATAGTGGGAACACCGGGGAGCTGTTTTTT	CASSLKYSGNTGELFF
.	.	TRBV6-5	TRBJ2-5	TGTGCCAGTCTAGGCCCTAACCAAGAGACCCAGTACTTC	CASLGPNQETQYF
.	TRBD2	TRBV18	TRBJ2-1	TGTGCCAGCTCACCGGTGGGACTAGGTTACAATGAGCAGTTCTTC	CASSPVGLGYNEQFF
.	TRBD1	TRBV5-1	TRBJ2-3	TGCGCCAGCAGCTCCCAGGGGGGCACAGATACGCAGTATTTT	CASSSQGGTDTQYF
.	.	TRBV30	TRBJ2-2	TGTGCCTGGAGTCCCCGGACTGCCGGGGAGCTGTTTTTT	CAWSPRTAGELFF
few	.	TRBV5-1	TRBJ1-3	TGCGCCAGCAGCTTGGCGGGGTTGGCTATCTCTGGAAACACCATATATTTT	CASSLAGLAISGNTIYF
.	TRBD1	TRBV2	TRBJ1-5	TGTGCCAGCAGTGAAAGGGGACAGGGCGGTCAGCCCCAGCATTTT	CASSERGQGGQPQHF
.	.	TRBV5-1	TRBJ2-6	TGCGCCAGCAGCTTGGAAGCGCTCGCCGGGGCCAACGTCCTGACTTTC	CASSLEALAGANVLTF
.	.	TRBV18	TRBJ1-1	TGTGCCAGCTCACCACTTCTAGTCGCGGCAGGGGTGGACACTGAAGCTTTCTTT	CASSPLLVAAGVDTEAFF
once	TRBD1	TRBV10-3	TRBJ1-2	TGTGCCATCAGCGGGACAGGCCATAACTATGGCTACACCTTC	CAISGTGHNYGYTF
.	.	TRBV7-9	TRBJ2-3	TGTGCCAGCAGCTTATCGCAGGGCGCAGATACGCAGTATTTT	CASSLSQGADTQYF
.	TRBD1	TRBV5-1	TRBJ1-6	TGCGCCAGCAGCGGAGGACAGGGGTCCTCACCCCTCCACTTT	CASSGGQGSSPLHF
.	.	TRBV18	TRBJ2-2	TGTGCCAGCTCACGGCCGAACACCGGGGAGCTGTTTTTT	CASSRPNTGELFF
.	TRBD2	TRBV10-3	TRBJ2-1	TGTGCCATCAGTGAGTGGAGGGCGCGGGAGGTACGGGGTGAGCAGTTCTTC	CAISEWRAREVRGEQFF
.	.	TRBV5-4	TRBJ1-1	TGTGCCAGCAGCTCCCCAGGTGGTCTGAACACTGAAGCTTTCTTT	CASSSPGGLNTEAFF
.	.	TRBV19	TRBJ2-6	TGTGCCAGTACGCCTACAGGGTACTCTGGGGCCAACGTCCTGACTTTC	CASTPTGYSGANVLTF
.	.	TRBV11-2	TRBJ2-1	TGTGCCAGCAGACCGACCTTGGGGCGGGGGCCGTACAATGAGCAGTTCTTC	CASRPTLGRGPYNEQFF
once	TRBD2	TRBV23-1	TRBJ2-3	TGCGCCATTGACAAGCGGGGGGGCCGTTCAACAGATACGCAGTATTTT	CAIDKRGGRSTDTQYF
.	.	TRBV6-5	TRBJ1-1	.	CASSLHDRFGRKLSF
.	.	TRBV6-6	TRBJ2-3	TGTGCCAGCAGCTCCCAAGAGTTGGGCACAGATACGCAGTATTTT	CASSSQELGTDTQYF
.	.	TRBV12-3/TRBV12-4	TRBJ2-5	TGTGCCAGCAGCTCCGCACCGGGAGAGACCCAGTACTTC	CASSSAPGETQYF